One and the same sample provided the 3 T cell receptor beta chains below, sequenced in a study of identical twins. MiXCR was run by TCRdb on the 5' RACE reads, yielding one entry per CDR3 protein. Seen here are some 1,700,000 distinct CDR3 sequences, roughly a third observed once, and the top ten hold 0.25% to 0.3%. Input material: cord blood. These receptors all stem from a newborn girl in good health.

J is TRBJ1-5 and V is TRBV2, with 9 bases fitting TRBD1. There are 15 residues in the CDR3. Losses at the gene ends were 6 bases for V and 0 bases for J; bases not matched to a gene: 3. CDR1 is SNHLY and CDR2 is FYNNEI in the germline V gene. CDR3 sequence: CASRRGQGSNQPQHF. Here the CDR3 DNA reads TGTGCCAGCAGGCGGGGACAGGGTAGCAATCAGCCCCAGCATTTT. The variable domain in full, with the rest retrieved from reference TRBV2 and TRBJ1-5, is EPEVTQTPSHQVTQMGQEVILRCVPISNHLYFYWYRQILGQKVEFLVSFYNNEISEKSEIFDDQFSVERPDGSNFTLKIRSTKLEDSAMYFCASRRGQGSNQPQHFGDGTRLSIL.

The gene calls are TRBV27 and TRBJ2-4; D not resolved. V gave up 6 bases and J gave up 3 bases, with 18 bases separating them. Germline CDR1 is MNHEY and CDR2 is SMNVEV (reference sequence). This CDR3 comprises 16 residues. The CDR3 sequence: CASRLGGVLSKNIQYF. CDR3 in DNA: TGTGCCAGCAGACTCGGTGGGGTTTTAAGCAAAAACATTCAGTACTTC.

This clonotype was observed a few times. The rearrangement joins TRBV20-1 to TRBJ1-1; 9 nucleotides match TRBD1. The V gene end was trimmed by 3 bases and the J gene end by 5 bases; junction bases not matched to a gene: 13. This CDR3 has 16 amino acids. The germline V gene has CDR1 DFQATT and CDR2 SNEGSKA (reference sequence). The CDR3 protein is CSARPPGQGHSTEAFF. In DNA, the CDR3 is TGCAGTGCTAGGCCCCCGGGACAGGGACATTCTACTGAAGCTTTCTTT.